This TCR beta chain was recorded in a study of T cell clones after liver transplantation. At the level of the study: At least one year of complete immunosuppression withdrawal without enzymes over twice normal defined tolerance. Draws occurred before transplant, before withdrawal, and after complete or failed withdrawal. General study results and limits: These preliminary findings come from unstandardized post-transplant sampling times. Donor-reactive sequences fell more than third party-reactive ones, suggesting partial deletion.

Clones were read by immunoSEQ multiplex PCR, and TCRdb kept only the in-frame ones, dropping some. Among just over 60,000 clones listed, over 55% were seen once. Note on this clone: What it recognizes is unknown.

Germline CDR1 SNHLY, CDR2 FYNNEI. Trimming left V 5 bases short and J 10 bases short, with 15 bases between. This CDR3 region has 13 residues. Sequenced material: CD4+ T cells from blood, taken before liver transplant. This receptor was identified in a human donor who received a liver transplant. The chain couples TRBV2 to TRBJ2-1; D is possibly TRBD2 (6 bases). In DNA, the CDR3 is TGTGCCAGCAGTCCTCTCCCCCGGGGGGAGCAGTTCTTC. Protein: CASSPLPRGEQFF.